This TCR beta chain was obtained from a study of identical twins. Findings of the study overall: Compared with unrelated sharing, twin-shared out-of-frame alpha sequences had more low-probability sequences.

Only healthy Caucasians were included as donors. Concerning this clonotype itself: Its antigen is still unknown.

TCRdb used MiXCR to reprocess the 5' RACE reads, holding one entry per CDR3 protein. Here the sample spans 200,000 to 250,000 distinct CDR3 sequences, 6% to 8% being singletons. Trimming shortened V by 1 base and J by 3 bases, and 11 bases separated the two germline ends. CDR1 and CDR2 (germline): SGHRS, YFSETQ. The CDR3 totals 15 residues. This sample also belongs to another study, concerning yellow fever vaccine responses in identical twins.

The sequencing input was CD8+ T cells sorted from blood. This receptor was identified in a woman in her late teens or twenties in good health. This rearrangement joins TRBV5-1 to TRBJ2-1, with D tentatively TRBD2 (5 bases). The CDR3 is CASSLILASYNEQFF. Written as DNA, the CDR3 is TGCGCCAGCAGCTTGATCCTAGCCAGCTACAATGAGCAGTTCTTC.